The rows below give T cell receptor beta chains drawn from one sample of a study of control samples from healthy donors and cancer patients. Only in-frame clones appear in the TCRdb table, and some are missing; sequencing was by immunoSEQ multiplex PCR. Of hundreds of thousands of clones in the sample, more than 80% were seen once. Sequenced: PBMCs. These receptors were collected from a man aged 35-49 years with head and neck cancer. CDR3s include the opening cysteine and the closing phenylalanine or tryptophan. A D gene is named only where the DNA matches it firmly. Some rows mark clone size as missing; the rest say once, few, many or name a class of expanded clone.

v_call: TRBV29-1
clone_size: -
j_call: TRBJ2-7
d_call: -
cdr3_aa: CSVGGNSYEQYF
cdr3_nt: TGCAGCGTTGGCGGCAACTCCTACGAGCAGTACTTC

v_call: TRBV6-5
clone_size: -
j_call: TRBJ2-4
d_call: -
cdr3_aa: CASSFTGPTQIQYF
cdr3_nt: TGTGCCAGCAGTTTTACAGGGCCTACTCAAATTCAGTACTTC

v_call: TRBV5-1
clone_size: once
j_call: TRBJ2-5
d_call: -
cdr3_aa: CASSLGSRETQYF
cdr3_nt: TGCGCCAGCAGCTTGGGTTCGAGAGAGACCCAGTACTTC

v_call: TRBV27
clone_size: once
j_call: TRBJ1-1
d_call: -
cdr3_aa: CASSLLPSVNTEAFF
cdr3_nt: TGTGCCAGCAGTTTGCTGCCTTCGGTGAACACTGAAGCTTTCTTT

v_call: TRBV27
clone_size: many
j_call: TRBJ2-7
d_call: -
cdr3_aa: CASSGLGHNSYEQYF
cdr3_nt: TGTGCCAGCAGTGGCCTGGGACACAACTCCTACGAGCAGTACTTC

v_call: TRBV9
clone_size: -
j_call: TRBJ2-7
d_call: TRBD1
cdr3_aa: CASSVGTGTSYEQYF
cdr3_nt: TGTGCCAGCAGCGTCGGGACAGGAACCTCCTACGAGCAGTACTTC

v_call: TRBV14
clone_size: once
j_call: TRBJ1-3
d_call: -
cdr3_aa: CASSQVPGPGNTIYF
cdr3_nt: TGTGCCAGCAGCCAAGTTCCGGGGCCCGGAAACACCATATATTTT

v_call: TRBV6-5
clone_size: -
j_call: TRBJ2-3
d_call: -
cdr3_aa: CASRPLARDWYF
cdr3_nt: TGTGCCAGCAGGCCCCTTGCGCGGGACTGGTATTTT

v_call: TRBV19
clone_size: few
j_call: TRBJ1-2
d_call: -
cdr3_aa: CAAGQGYGYTF
cdr3_nt: TGTGCCGCCGGGCAAGGATATGGCTACACCTTC

v_call: TRBV4-1
clone_size: -
j_call: TRBJ1-2
d_call: TRBD1
cdr3_aa: CASSPIAGTEYGYTF
cdr3_nt: TGCGCCAGCAGCCCTATAGCAGGGACAGAATATGGCTACACCTTC

v_call: TRBV6-5
clone_size: -
j_call: TRBJ1-6
d_call: TRBD1
cdr3_aa: CASSSGQGRSPLHF
cdr3_nt: TGTGCCAGCAGTTCCGGACAGGGAAGGTCACCCCTCCACTTT

v_call: TRBV28
clone_size: -
j_call: TRBJ1-6
d_call: -
cdr3_aa: CASSSRRGAVRSPLHF
cdr3_nt: TGTGCCAGCAGCTCTCGGCGGGGCGCAGTCAGATCACCCCTCCACTTT

v_call: TRBV20-1
clone_size: -
j_call: TRBJ2-2
d_call: -
cdr3_aa: CSVRGPGELFF
cdr3_nt: TGCAGTGTTAGGGGCCCCGGGGAGCTGTTTTTT

v_call: TRBV27
clone_size: -
j_call: TRBJ2-3
d_call: TRBD2
cdr3_aa: CASSLFAGGVTDTQYF
cdr3_nt: TGTGCCAGCAGTTTATTCGCGGGAGGGGTCACAGATACGCAGTATTTT

v_call: TRBV3-1/TRBV3-2
clone_size: -
j_call: TRBJ1-1
d_call: TRBD1
cdr3_aa: CASSLEPGQGGNTEAFF
cdr3_nt: TGTGCCAGCAGCCTCGAGCCGGGACAGGGAGGGAACACTGAAGCTTTCTTT

v_call: TRBV4-1
clone_size: -
j_call: TRBJ2-7
d_call: -
cdr3_aa: CASSPPGVEQYF
cdr3_nt: TGCGCCAGCAGCCCCCCCGGGGTCGAGCAGTACTTC

v_call: TRBV14
clone_size: -
j_call: TRBJ2-2
d_call: -
cdr3_aa: CASSPSPGQTNTGELFF
cdr3_nt: TGTGCCAGCAGCCCTTCACCTGGACAAACGAACACCGGGGAGCTGTTTTTT